This T cell receptor beta chain comes out of a study of vaccination and CD4 T cells after COVID-19. Study in general: Spike peptides, overlapping and drawn from SARS-CoV-2, HCoV-NL63, HCoV-OC43 and HCoV-229E, were used to stimulate cells. Regarding the study as a whole: No early post-infection timepoints were studied, and convalescent patients studied were relatively few. It was found that, in convalescent patients, 304 of 307 vaccine-specific clones were spike mono-reactive.

This CDR3 spans 15 amino acids. Germline loops: CDR1 MNHEY, CDR2 SVGEGT. Trimming pared 6 bases from V and 9 bases from J, leaving 18 bases between. Sequenced with the Oncomine TCR Beta short-read assay was DNA taken from cultured CD4+ T cells. A single record per CDR3 protein comes from TCRdb applying MiXCR to the PCR reads. Seen here are a few thousand distinct CDR3 sequences, about 40% observed once, and the top ten hold around 38%. Regarding treatment: approximately 9-day PBMC culture with coronavirus spike peptide pools or control peptides (ViraFEST assay). Before the COVID-19 pandemic (2011-2018), CD4+ T cells were obtained from the unexposed donor. A word on this clonotype: Its antigen is unidentified.

The material sequenced was CD4+ T cells from blood, cultured in vitro. The chain couples TRBV6-2 or TRBV6-3 to TRBJ1-6; D perhaps matches TRBD1 (6 bases). This clonotype was sampled from a human donor in good health. The CDR3 DNA follows: TGTGCCAGCAGCCCCGCTGCGGGGGGGCGTTCACCCCTCCACTTT. It specifies CASSPAAGGRSPLHF.